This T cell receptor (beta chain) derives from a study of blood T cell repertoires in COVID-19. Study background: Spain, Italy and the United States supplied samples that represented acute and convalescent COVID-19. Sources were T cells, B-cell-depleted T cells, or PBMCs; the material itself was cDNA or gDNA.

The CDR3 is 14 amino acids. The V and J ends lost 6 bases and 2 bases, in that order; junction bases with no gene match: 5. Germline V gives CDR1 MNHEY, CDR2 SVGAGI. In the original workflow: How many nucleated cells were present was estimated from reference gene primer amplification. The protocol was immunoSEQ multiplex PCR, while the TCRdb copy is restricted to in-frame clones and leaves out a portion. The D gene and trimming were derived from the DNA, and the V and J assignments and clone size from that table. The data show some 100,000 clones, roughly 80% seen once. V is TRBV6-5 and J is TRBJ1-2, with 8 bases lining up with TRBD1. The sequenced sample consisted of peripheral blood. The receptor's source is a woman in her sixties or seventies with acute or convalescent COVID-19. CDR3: CASRADRENYGYTF. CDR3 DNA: TGTGCCAGCAGAGCGGACAGGGAGAACTATGGCTACACCTTC.